This is a list of T cell receptor beta chains from one sample in a study of blood T cell repertoires in COVID-19. Assay: immunoSEQ multiplex PCR; the TCRdb copy retains only in-frame clones and omits some. This table holds some 200,000 clones, 70% to 90% found once. Input material: peripheral blood. The receptor set was obtained from an older man with acute or convalescent COVID-19. The CDR3 runs from the conserved cysteine through the conserved F or W. Fields, in order: D gene, V gene, J gene, CDR3 protein. D genes are given only for firm matches.

TRBD2	TRBV6-1	TRBJ2-3	CASSERGLAGGYTDTQYF
.	TRBV19	TRBJ1-5	CASRPRPVGQPQHF
TRBD2	TRBV5-1	TRBJ2-1	CASSPSGRGTYNEQFF
.	TRBV7-8	TRBJ2-2	CASSLVQMNTGELFF
.	TRBV19	TRBJ1-4	CASSIRREDEKLFF
TRBD1	TRBV9	TRBJ1-2	CASSVADRANYGYTF
.	TRBV7-9	TRBJ2-2	CASSSRPSTVAGELFF
TRBD1	TRBV6-2/TRBV6-3	TRBJ1-5	CASSYNGGQGQPQHF
TRBD2	TRBV30	TRBJ2-1	CAWTYSGISYNEQFF
TRBD2	TRBV7-6	TRBJ2-1	CASSLGLAAYNEQFF